The 2 T cell receptor beta chains below all came from one sample that was sequenced in a study of cytomegalovirus exposure and HLA in healthy donors. PCR employed 60 Vbeta and 13 Jbeta primers. The repertoire was sequenced with immunoSEQ multiplex PCR; TCRdb's copy has only in-frame clones and lacks some. The data contain 150,000 or so clones, approximately 71% of them singletons. The sequencing input was PBMCs. The source is a man aged 25-45 years in good health and CMV-seropositive.

J is TRBJ2-1 and V is TRBV6-6, with 8 nucleotides matching TRBD2. The CDR3 spans 15 residues. Germline CDR1 is MNHNY and CDR2 is SVGAGI (reference sequence). With 4 bases clipped from V and 0 bases from J, the junction kept 2 bases outside the gene matches. CDR3 in amino acids: CASSSSGSSYNEQFF. The DNA for the CDR3 is TGTGCCAGCAGTTCCAGCGGGAGCTCCTACAATGAGCAGTTCTTC.

The rearrangement joins TRBV2 to TRBJ2-2; D may be TRBD2 (7 bases). Germline V gives CDR1 SNHLY, CDR2 FYNNEI. V was pared by 5 bases and J by 0 bases, with 10 bases between. The CDR3 extends over 15 amino acids. The CDR3 DNA reads TGTGCCAGCAGTTGGGAGGGGGCGAACACCGGGGAGCTGTTTTTT. The encoded protein is CASSWEGANTGELFF.